These 22 T cell receptor beta chains were all obtained from the same sample, sequenced in a study of low-dose radiotherapy and immunotherapy resistance in tumors. TRAV- and TRBV-specific primers were used for first-strand cDNA, which covered alpha and beta chains. The authors ran 15 to 20 PCR cycles to amplify TCRs with a constant-region primer and V-primer adapter. MiXCR, run by TCRdb on the reads, gives a single entry per CDR3 protein. The sample comprises 80,000 to 95,000 distinct CDR3 sequences, under 9.5% of which are singletons, and around 1% rests with the top ten. Time point given: before trial treatment. Sequenced here: PBMCs, sampled before treatment. Receptor source: a male donor with prostate cancer.

This clonotype has ten or more counts. This chain links TRBV7-2 with TRBJ2-1, with TRBD2 matching over 11 bases. This CDR3 has 16 amino acids. V shed 4 bases and J 5 bases; nucleotides not matched to a gene: 7. Germline V gene sequence: CDR1 SGHTA, CDR2 FQGNSA. The CDR3 DNA is TGTGCCAGCAGCTCATTAGCGGGAGGGTTCAACAATGAGCAGTTCTTC. Protein: CASSSLAGGFNNEQFF.

This clonotype was counted ten times or more. The chain carries TRBV5-6 and TRBJ2-2; tentative D call: TRBD2 (5 bases). Trimming left V 2 bases short and J 5 bases short, with 10 bases between. The CDR3 is made up of 14 amino acids. Germline V CDR1 and CDR2: SGHDT, YYEEEE. In DNA form, the CDR3 reads TGTGCCAGCAGCTTAGGACTGGGAACCGGGGAGCTGTTTTTT. Translation: CASSLGLGTGELFF.

In this sample, this clonotype turned up many times. The gene calls are TRBV5-1 and TRBJ2-1; possible D gene TRBD2, 5 bases. Trimming took off 5 bases at V and 0 bases at J, with 12 bases between the two ends. CDR1 and CDR2 (germline): SGHRS, YFSETQ. This CDR3 has 15 residues. Here the CDR3 reads CASRHTSPSYNEQFF. The CDR3, as DNA: TGCGCCAGCAGACATACTAGTCCCTCCTACAATGAGCAGTTCTTC.

This clonotype was observed many times. The genes are TRBV28 and TRBJ2-7, with 9 nucleotides matching TRBD1. Unmatched junction bases numbered 4, after V lost 6 bases and J lost 1 base. Germline loops: CDR1 MDHEN, CDR2 SYDVKM. The CDR3 extends over 14 amino acids. The CDR3 DNA sequence: TGTGCCAGCAGCCCGGGACAGGGATCCTACGAGCAGTACTTC. Translated: CASSPGQGSYEQYF.

Ten or more counts support this clonotype. The V gene is TRBV28, the J gene TRBJ2-4; D unclear. V was cut by 8 bases and J by 0 bases, with 5 bases left in between. Germline CDR1 reads MDHEN; CDR2 reads SYDVKM. This CDR3 is built from 12 residues. The CDR3 region is CASSLAKNIQYF. Written as DNA, the CDR3 is TGTGCCAGCTCGTTAGCCAAAAACATTCAGTACTTC.

This clonotype was detected many times. V gene TRBV4-2 combines with J gene TRBJ2-3; 7 nucleotides agree with TRBD2. The CDR3 runs to 15 residues. Germline lookup yields CDR1 LGHNA and CDR2 YNFKEQ. V lost 10 bases and J lost 4; bases outside the gene matches: 14. The CDR3 here is CATLTLGGSADTQYF. The CDR3 coding sequence is TGTGCCACCTTAACTTTGGGCGGGAGCGCAGATACGCAGTATTTT.

This clonotype appeared many times. V usage is TRBV21-1 and J usage is TRBJ1-4; no DNA check was done on the table's D call, TRBD1. TRBV21-1 is termed a pseudogene. This CDR3 has 19 residues. The chain's CDR3 is CASSTLTGPAGDPHEKLFF. The CDR3 region has the DNA TGTGCCAGCAGCACCTTGACAGGGCCCGCGGGTGACCCTCACGAAAAACTGTTTTTT.

This clonotype was found many times. The chain uses TRBV5-1 and TRBJ2-7, with TRBD2 matching over 10 bases. This CDR3 is built from 14 residues. Per the germline V gene, CDR1 is SGHRS and CDR2 is YFSETQ. J gave up 4 bases and V 4 bases, and 5 bases lay outside the gene matches. CDR3 sequence: CASSLSGRKYEQYF. In nucleotides, the CDR3 is TGCGCCAGCAGCCTTAGCGGGAGGAAGTACGAGCAGTACTTC.

This clonotype came up many times. The chain couples TRBV7-2 to TRBJ1-6; D remains unclear. The CDR3 length is 14 residues. Trimming stripped 0 bases from V and 1 base from J, with 1 base between. Germline loops: CDR1 SGHTA, CDR2 FQGNSA. CDR3: CASSLASYNSPLHF. The CDR3 bases are TGTGCCAGCAGCTTAGCGTCCTATAATTCACCCCTCCACTTT.

This clonotype was seen repeatedly, ten times or more. CDR3 nucleotides: TGTGCCAGCAGTTACGAAGGGGACACCCAGTACTTC. It translates to CASSYEGDTQYF. The chain uses TRBV6-6 and TRBJ2-5; D might be TRBD1 or TRBD2, each matching 5 bases. This CDR3 comprises 12 residues. The V end was cut by 2 bases, the J end by 8 bases, with 9 bases between. Germline loops: CDR1 MNHNY, CDR2 SVGAGI (reference sequence).

This clonotype was seen ten or more times. This chain joins TRBV20-1 and TRBJ2-1; D could derive from TRBD1 or TRBD2 (7 bases each). Trimming removed 5 bases at V and 8 bases at J, with 19 bases between. The CDR3 is 14 residues long. The germline CDR1 and CDR2 sequences are DFQATT and SNEGSKA (reference sequence). In DNA, the CDR3 is TGCAGTGCTGGGACAGCCTCCGGGGGGCATGAGCAGTTCTTC. Translating gives CSAGTASGGHEQFF.

This clonotype showed up many times. The V call is TRBV28, the J call TRBJ2-1; 8 positions agree with TRBD1. With 6 bases clipped from V and 8 bases from J, the junction kept 15 bases outside the gene matches. The CDR3 consists of 16 residues. Germline CDR1 MDHEN, CDR2 SYDVKM. Here the CDR3 reads CASSGSGTGNVYEQFF. The CDR3 coding sequence is TGTGCCAGCAGCGGCTCCGGGACAGGAAATGTCTATGAGCAGTTCTTC.

The table lists this clonotype with many counts. The V and J genes are TRBV7-9 and TRBJ1-6; D might be TRBD1 (6 bases). Between the trimmed V and J ends, which lost 5 bases and 10 bases, there was a span of 15 bases. This CDR3 spans 14 amino acids. Germline V lookup: CDR1 SEHNR, CDR2 FQNEAQ (reference sequence). DNA for the CDR3: TGTGCCAGCAGCCGGCAAGGGGGGGACTCACCCCTCCACTTT. Its translation: CASSRQGGDSPLHF.

This clonotype was seen repeatedly, ten times or more. The CDR3 coding sequence is TGCAGCGTTGCTCAGGGAAATACTGAAGCTTTCTTT. The encoded protein is CSVAQGNTEAFF. The chain uses TRBV29-1 and TRBJ1-1; the D gene is possibly TRBD1 (5 bases). The CDR3 is made up of 12 amino acids. Trimming took off 4 bases at V and 5 bases at J, with 11 bases between the two ends. Germline CDR1 reads SQVTM; CDR2 reads ANQGSEA.

This clonotype was observed at least ten times. For the CDR3, the DNA is TGTGCCAGCAGCCCGACTAGCTCCGGGTGGTATACGCAGTATTTT. It codes for CASSPTSSGWYTQYF. J is TRBJ2-3 and V is TRBV7-2, with 7 bases aligning to TRBD2. V shed 5 bases, J shed 7 bases, and the junction held 12 bases outside the gene matches. Germline V CDR1 and CDR2: SGHTA, FQGNSA. CDR3 length: 15 residues. Together with reference TRBV7-2 and TRBJ2-3, the CDR3 gives the full variable domain: GAGVSQSPSNKVTEKGKDVELRCDPISGHTALYWYRQSLGQGLEFLIYFQGNSAPDKSGLPSDRFSAERTGGSVSTLTIQRTQQEDSAVYLCASSPTSSGWYTQYFGPGTRLTVL.

Comments on this clonotype: Here the CDR3 omits its conserved ending phenylalanine or tryptophan, so a read error is the likely source. The chain carries TRBV20-1 and TRBJ1-5; D possibly corresponds to TRBD1 (6 bases). V gave up 5 bases and J gave up 4 bases, with 12 bases separating them. From germline, CDR1 is DFQATT and CDR2 SNEGSKA (reference sequence). The CDR3 contains 13 residues. CDR3 sequence reads: CSARRTENQPQHS. CDR3 nucleotides: TGCAGTGCTCGGAGGACAGAAAATCAGCCCCAGCATTCT.

This clonotype was counted many times. Its ends do not fully match the called genes, so a read error is possible. This chain joins TRBV5-4 and TRBJ2-1; 7 bases agree with TRBD2. The CDR3 contains 13 residues. CDR1 SGHNT and CDR2 YYREEE come from the germline V gene (reference sequence). The CDR3 loop reads CASSLGGESERGF. DNA of the CDR3: TGTGCCAGCAGCTTGGGGGGGGAGTCAGAGCGGGGCTTC.

This clonotype was detected ten times or more. The gene calls are TRBV12-3 or TRBV12-4 and TRBJ2-5; D ambiguous. The CDR3 loop spans 13 amino acids. Trimming took off 5 bases at V and 3 bases at J, with 10 bases between the two ends. The CDR3 here is CASSLASEETQYF. CDR3 coding DNA: TGTGCCAGCAGTCTCGCTAGTGAAGAGACCCAGTACTTC.

This clonotype was recorded at least ten times. V usage is TRBV20-1 and J usage is TRBJ2-3, with no clear D. CDR1 is DFQATT and CDR2 is SNEGSKA in the germline V gene (reference sequence). The length of the CDR3 is 15 residues. V was cut by 0 bases and J by 5 bases, with 15 bases left in between. CDR3 residues: CSARDTSEILDTQYF. In DNA, the CDR3 is TGCAGTGCTAGAGATACCAGTGAAATCTTAGATACGCAGTATTTT.

This clonotype has at least ten counts. The CDR3 region has the DNA TGTGCCACCTTACGTGCTCACGGTGGTAGCGGAGGGAGTACAGATACGCAGTATTTT. It yields the protein CATLRAHGGSGGSTDTQYF. This sequence joins TRBV27 and TRBJ2-3; D is possibly TRBD2 (6 bases). Germline assignment: CDR1 MNHEY and CDR2 SMNVEV (reference sequence). Trimming took 10 bases from V and 3 from J, leaving 32 bases between them. The CDR3 totals 19 residues.

This clonotype was recorded at least ten times. V usage is TRBV19 and J usage is TRBJ2-1; weak D call: TRBD2 (6 bases). This CDR3 is built from 14 residues. Deletions cut 7 bases from V and 6 bases from J, with 16 bases between. Germline CDR1 and CDR2: LNHDA and SQIVND (reference sequence). This CDR3 reads CASTIHETSNEQFF. CDR3 bases: TGTGCCAGTACCATCCACGAGACTAGCAATGAGCAGTTCTTC.

There are a few counts of this clonotype. The DNA is left out, because the CDR3 cannot be placed on it with certainty; the CDR3 is given as TCRdb lists it. The chain couples TRBV11-2 to TRBJ2-2; TRBD2, the table's D call, was not compared with the DNA. Germline lookup yields CDR1 SGHAT and CDR2 FQNNGV. The CDR3 has 20 residues if both end residues are counted. CDR3 residues: CASSSRSKLAGTNTGELFFF.